Shown below are 23 T cell receptor beta chains from a single sample sequenced in a study of PD-1 blockade in classical Hodgkin lymphoma. Sequencing used immunoSEQ multiplex PCR; TCRdb keeps in-frame clones, though not all of them. In the table there are 20,000 to 25,000 clones, 77% of which are singletons. Each patient's relapse followed autologous stem cell transplantation, and brentuximab vedotin exposure varied. Sample: peripheral blood mononuclear cells (PBMCs), taken before the second cycle of nivolumab. These receptors were taken from a human donor with classical Hodgkin lymphoma.

The chain links TRBV5-4 to TRBJ2-1, with D maybe TRBD2 (5 bases). CDR1 SGHNT and CDR2 YYREEE come from the germline V gene (reference sequence). V shed 3 bases and J shed 8 bases, with 12 bases lying between them. The CDR3 is made up of 13 amino acids. This CDR3 reads CASSWERGHEQFF. DNA for the CDR3: TGTGCCAGCAGCTGGGAGAGAGGCCATGAGCAGTTCTTC.

This chain connects TRBV7-9 to TRBJ2-3; D remains ambiguous. Trimming removed 2 bases from V and 2 bases from J, with 8 bases in between. The germline CDR1 and CDR2 sequences are SEHNR and FQNEAQ (reference sequence). There are 14 residues in the CDR3. The CDR3 DNA is TGTGCCAGCAGCTTATCCCTTTCCACAGATACGCAGTATTTT. This translates into CASSLSLSTDTQYF.

The rearrangement joins TRBV15 to TRBJ1-3, with a weak D call TRBD1 (6 bases). CDR1 and CDR2 from the germline V gene are LNHNV and YYDKDF (reference sequence). This CDR3 is built from 15 residues. V lost 3 bases and J 1 base, leaving 10 bases between the germline ends. The DNA of the CDR3 is TGTGCCACCAGCAGGGCACAGGGATCTGGAAACACCATATATTTT. Its translation: CATSRAQGSGNTIYF.

Comment on this clone: The same CDR3 can be traced to other DNA sequences in this sample. V is TRBV11-2 and J is TRBJ1-2; possible D gene TRBD1, 6 bases. Germline values: CDR1 SGHAT, CDR2 FQNNGV. V lost 5 bases, J lost 8 bases, and 12 bases lay in between. The CDR3 runs 12 residues. The CDR3 DNA is TGTGCCAGCAGCCAGACAGGCGGGGGCTACACCTTC. Protein product: CASSQTGGGYTF.

The V call is TRBV6-5, the J call TRBJ1-5, with 8 positions matching TRBD1. After removal of 2 bases from V and 7 bases from J, the junction contained 4 bases not matched to a gene. The CDR3 sequence is 14 residues long. Germline V gene sequence: CDR1 MNHEY, CDR2 SVGAGI. In DNA form, the CDR3 reads TGTGCCAGCAGTTACGAGACAGGGGACCAGCCCCAGCATTTT. This codes for CASSYETGDQPQHF.

This chain joins TRBV6-4 and TRBJ1-2; 7 nucleotides align to TRBD1. Trimming at V came to 3 bases and at J to 6 bases, leaving 7 bases not matched to a gene. This CDR3 contains 14 residues. CDR1 and CDR2 from the germline V gene are MRHNA and SNTAGT. As DNA, the CDR3 is TGTGCCAGCAGTGAGAGTTGGCAGGGGGATGGCTACACCTTC. It is translated as CASSESWQGDGYTF.

The CDR3 DNA reads TGTGCCAGCAGCCAATTAGGACGTTCTAACACTGAAGCTTTCTTT. It specifies CASSQLGRSNTEAFF. This chain uses TRBV5-6 with TRBJ1-1; D gene ambiguous. V was shortened by 4 bases and J by 2 bases, with 15 bases between the two germline ends. Germline CDR1 reads SGHDT; CDR2 reads YYEEEE. CDR3 length: 15 amino acids.

The DNA of the CDR3 is TGTGCCAGCAGTTATGCGGGGACTAGCTCCTACGAGCAGTACTTC. This translates into CASSYAGTSSYEQYF. The chain uses TRBV6-5 and TRBJ2-7; 8 bases are a match to TRBD2. V was pared by 3 bases and J by 0 bases, with 4 bases of the junction left unmatched. From germline, CDR1 is MNHEY and CDR2 SVGAGI. CDR3 length equals 15 residues.

The V call is TRBV30, the J call TRBJ1-3; D remains unclear. V lost 5 bases and J lost 0, with 11 bases in between. Looked up from germline, CDR1 is GTSNPN and CDR2 is SVGIG (reference sequence). The CDR3 loop spans 14 amino acids. CDR3 bases: TGTGCCTGGTACCCGCCGGGCTCTGGAAACACCATATATTTT. It translates to CAWYPPGSGNTIYF.

This clone has a handful of counts. In DNA, the CDR3 is TGTGCCAGCAGCTTGGGGAAGGGTGGACAAGAGACCCAGTACTTC. Its translation: CASSLGKGGQETQYF. The chain links TRBV7-6 to TRBJ2-5; D remains unclear. The CDR3 extends over 15 amino acids. Deletions cut 3 bases from V and 2 bases from J, with 13 bases between. Per germline, CDR1 SGHVS and CDR2 FNYEAQ.

This clone was seen only once. The CDR3 here is CASSRRGPGANVLTF. In DNA, the CDR3 is TGTGCCAGCAGCCGCAGGGGCCCAGGGGCCAACGTCCTGACTTTC. The gene calls are TRBV5-8 and TRBJ2-6; the D gene is possibly TRBD1 (6 bases). The V gene's germline CDR1 is SGHTS and CDR2 YDEGEE. The germline V and J ends were trimmed by 4 bases and 4 bases, with 12 bases remaining between them. The CDR3 has 15 amino acids.

This sequence joins TRBV25-1 and TRBJ1-2; D gene unclear. The CDR3 sequence is 14 residues long. Germline V lookup: CDR1 MGHDK, CDR2 SYGVNS. V shed 3 bases and J shed 4 bases, with 12 bases lying between them. CDR3 in amino acids: CASSDPGRTYGYTF. For the CDR3, the DNA is TGTGCCAGCAGTGATCCGGGCCGAACCTATGGCTACACCTTC.

The V and J genes are TRBV6-6 and TRBJ2-2; D ambiguous. V shed 6 bases and J shed 3 bases, with 2 bases lying between them. The length of the CDR3 is 11 residues. CDR1 and CDR2 from the germline V gene are MNHNY and SVGAGI (reference sequence). The CDR3: CASRDTGELFF. CDR3 nucleotides: TGTGCCAGCAGGGACACCGGGGAGCTGTTTTTT.

The chain is built from TRBV30 and TRBJ1-5; D remains ambiguous. The CDR3 is made up of 13 amino acids. V shed 1 base and J shed 0 bases, with 4 bases lying between them. CDR1 is GTSNPN, CDR2 SVGIG, per germline (reference sequence). The CDR3 DNA reads as TGTGCCTGGAGTGAAAATAGCAATCAGCCCCAGCATTTT. Translated: CAWSENSNQPQHF.

This clone was observed a handful of times. The rearrangement joins TRBV7-8 to TRBJ1-1; D may be TRBD1 (5 bases). CDR3 length equals 18 residues. Germline CDR1 SGHVS, CDR2 FQNEAQ. The germline V and J ends were trimmed by 5 bases and 4 bases, with 26 bases remaining between them. This CDR3 is CASSPARRGLRPLTEAFF. The DNA of the CDR3 is TGTGCCAGCAGCCCAGCCCGGCGGGGACTCCGTCCTCTCACTGAAGCTTTCTTT. Together with reference TRBV7-8 and TRBJ1-1, the CDR3 gives the full variable domain: GAGVSQSPRYKVAKRGQDVALRCDPISGHVSLFWYQQALGQGPEFLTYFQNEAQLDKSGLPSDRFFAERPEGSVSTLKIQRTQQEDSAVYLCASSPARRGLRPLTEAFFGQGTRLTVV.

The chain combines TRBV5-1 with TRBJ2-7; 10 nucleotides match TRBD2. Germline V CDR1 and CDR2: SGHRS, YFSETQ. The CDR3 is made up of 15 amino acids. The J segment lost 4 bases and the V segment lost 2 bases, leaving 6 bases of the junction unmatched. The CDR3 nucleotides are TGCGCCAGCAGCTTTATAGCGGGGGGAGGATACGAGCAGTACTTC. Translating it yields CASSFIAGGGYEQYF.

J is TRBJ1-4 and V is TRBV9, with a possible D match to TRBD1 (6 bases). The CDR3 loop spans 16 amino acids. CDR1 and CDR2 (germline): SGDLS, YYNGEE. The V gene lost 3 bases and the J gene lost 2 bases, with 14 bases spanning the gap. This CDR3 reads CASSAKGGTTNEKLFF. The CDR3 DNA reads as TGTGCCAGCAGCGCAAAAGGGGGGACGACTAATGAAAAACTGTTTTTT.

The V call is TRBV29-1, the J call TRBJ2-2, with D hard to call. This CDR3 is 13 amino acids long. Deletions cut 4 bases from V and 1 base from J, with 7 bases between. Germline V gene sequence: CDR1 SQVTM, CDR2 ANQGSEA. CDR3 amino acids: CSVVLGNTGELFF. The CDR3, as DNA: TGCAGCGTTGTTCTGGGGAACACCGGGGAGCTGTTTTTT.

The chain recombines TRBV10-3 with TRBJ1-5; D might be TRBD1 (5 bases). Germline V lookup: CDR1 ENHRY, CDR2 SYGVKD. V lost 0 bases and J lost 1, with 7 bases in between. This CDR3 is built from 15 residues. The CDR3 DNA follows: TGTGCCATCAGTGAGTCCCAGGGCAGCAATCAGCCCCAGCATTTT. The encoded protein is CAISESQGSNQPQHF.

This clone was picked up a small number of times. The rearrangement links TRBV28 to TRBJ2-7; no reliable D call. The CDR3 sequence is 11 residues long. CDR1 MDHEN and CDR2 SYDVKM come from the germline V gene. Deletions cut 6 bases from V and 0 bases from J, with 3 bases between. As DNA, the CDR3 is TGTGCCAGCAGGGACTCCTACGAGCAGTACTTC. Translated: CASRDSYEQYF.

J is TRBJ1-6 and V is TRBV6-1; TRBD1 might be the D (5 bases). Trimming stripped 4 bases from V and 10 bases from J, with 20 bases between. CDR1 is MNHNS and CDR2 is SASEGT in the germline V gene. The CDR3 runs to 16 residues. CDR3 in amino acids: CASSGNPGRTDSPLHF. CDR3 DNA: TGTGCCAGCAGTGGAAACCCGGGGCGCACCGACTCACCCCTCCACTTT.

The gene calls are TRBV9 and TRBJ2-3, with a tentative D call TRBD2 (6 bases). Trimming pared 0 bases from V and 5 bases from J, leaving 16 bases between. CDR1 SGDLS and CDR2 YYNGEE come from the germline V gene. The CDR3 covers 16 residues. CDR3 protein: CASSVGGGPWEDTQYF. For the CDR3, the DNA is TGTGCCAGCAGCGTAGGAGGAGGGCCATGGGAAGATACGCAGTATTTT.

This chain joins TRBV6-6 and TRBJ2-1; perhaps TRBD1 as D (6 bases). The CDR3 is 12 residues long. Per germline, CDR1 MNHNY and CDR2 SVGAGI (reference sequence). Trimming cost V 4 bases and J 12 bases, with 13 bases left between them. Here the CDR3 DNA reads TGTGCCAGCAGTTTCTTCAGGGGAAGGCAGTTCTTC. Translated: CASSFFRGRQFF.